Listed here is a single T cell receptor beta chain. V shed 3 bases and J shed 7 bases, with 7 bases lying between them. This CDR3 spans 12 amino acids. Germline CDR1 SGDLS, CDR2 YYNGEE. This sample was included in a study of identifying expanded T cells in peripheral blood. Only in-frame clones appear in the TCRdb table, and some are missing; sequencing was by immunoSEQ multiplex PCR. Here the sample spans approximately 120,000 clones, 84% being singletons. The chain has TRBV9 and TRBJ1-4; the D is unclear. The specimen was blood. The clonotype comes from a person between 18 and 69 years old in good health. The chain's CDR3 is CASSGYGEKLFF. The DNA of the CDR3 is TGTGCCAGCAGCGGGTACGGTGAAAAACTGTTTTTT. The full variable domain, its missing parts supplied by reference TRBV9 and TRBJ1-4, is DSGVTQTPKHLITATGQRVTLRCSPRSGDLSVYWYQQSLDQGLQFLIQYYNGEERAKGNILERFSAQQFPDLHSELNLSSLELGDSALYFCASSGYGEKLFFGSGTQLSVL.